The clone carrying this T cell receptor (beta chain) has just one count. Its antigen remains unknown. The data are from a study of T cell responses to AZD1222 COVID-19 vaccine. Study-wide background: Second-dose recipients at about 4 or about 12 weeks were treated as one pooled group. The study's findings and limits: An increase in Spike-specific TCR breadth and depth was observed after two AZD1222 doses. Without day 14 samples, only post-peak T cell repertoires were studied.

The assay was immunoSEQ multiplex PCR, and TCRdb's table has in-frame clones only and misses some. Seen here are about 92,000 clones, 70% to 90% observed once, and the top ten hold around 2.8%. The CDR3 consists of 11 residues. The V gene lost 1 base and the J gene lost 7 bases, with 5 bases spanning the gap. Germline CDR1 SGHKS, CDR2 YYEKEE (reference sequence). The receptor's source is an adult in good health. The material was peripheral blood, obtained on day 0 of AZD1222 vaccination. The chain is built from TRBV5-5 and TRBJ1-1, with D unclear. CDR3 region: CASSLKFEAFF. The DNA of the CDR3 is TGTGCCAGCAGCTTGAAGTTTGAAGCTTTCTTT.